This T cell receptor beta chain was captured by sequencing in a study of blood T cell repertoires in COVID-19. Study background: Both acute and convalescent COVID-19 samples were obtained from the United States, Italy and Spain.

This clone was recorded only once. Germline CDR1 and CDR2: LGHDT and YNNKEL (reference sequence). The CDR3 is 14 amino acids. J lost 4 bases, V lost 6 bases, and 8 bases had no gene match. Original data processing: Counts of nucleated cells, estimated from reference gene primer amplification, were obtained. The repertoire was sequenced with immunoSEQ multiplex PCR; TCRdb's copy has only in-frame clones and lacks some. Clone size and the V and J calls come from that table; the DNA yielded D and trimming. The table lists 260,000 or so clones, 82% of them singletons. The chain joins TRBV3-1 (or the pseudogene TRBV3-2) to TRBJ1-2, with 7 bases aligning to TRBD1. The source material was peripheral blood. The origin of this receptor is a woman aged 70 to 79 with acute or convalescent COVID-19. CDR3 nucleotides: TGTGCCAGCAGTCAAAGGGGGACAGTCTATGGCTACACCTTC. Translated: CASSQRGTVYGYTF.